This passage covers 22 T cell receptor beta chains from one sample sequenced in a study of cytomegalovirus exposure and HLA in healthy donors. PCR employed 60 Vbeta and 13 Jbeta primers. TCRdb's table, derived via immunoSEQ multiplex PCR, lists solely in-frame clones and lacks some. Of 110,000 to 150,000 clones listed, under 90% were seen once; the top ten hold around 2.5%. The material sequenced was PBMCs. The origin of the receptors is a boy aged 2 to 10 in good health and CMV-seronegative.

CDR3 sequence: CASSYVAGGYQETQYF. CDR3 sequence (DNA): TGTGCCAGCAGTTACGTTGCGGGGGGGTACCAAGAGACCCAGTACTTC. V and J are TRBV6-5 and TRBJ2-5, with 9 nucleotides matching TRBD2. The germline gives CDR1 MNHEY, CDR2 SVGAGI. J lost 0 bases, V lost 2 bases, and 4 bases had no gene match. The CDR3 length is 16 residues.

The genes are TRBV6-4 and TRBJ2-5; 7 bases map to TRBD1. Germline trimming cut 3 bases from V and 4 bases from J; bases unmatched to any gene: 2. This CDR3 region has 13 residues. Germline loops: CDR1 MRHNA, CDR2 SNTAGT. The CDR3 here is CASSDNRGETQYF. The CDR3 DNA reads as TGTGCCAGCAGTGATAACAGGGGAGAGACCCAGTACTTC.

This clone has only a few counts. The rearrangement joins TRBV6-1 to TRBJ1-1, with 8 bases that match TRBD1. The CDR3 has 15 amino acids. With 0 bases clipped from V and 7 bases from J, the junction kept 7 bases outside the gene matches. The V gene's germline CDR1 is MNHNS and CDR2 SASEGT. The CDR3 region is CASSEALDRACEAFF. DNA for the CDR3: TGTGCCAGCAGTGAAGCCCTGGACAGGGCCTGTGAAGCTTTCTTT.

The rearrangement links TRBV7-3 to TRBJ2-1; 12 bases match TRBD2. The CDR3 runs to 15 residues. Germline-derived CDR1 and CDR2 are SGHTA and FQGTGA. V shed 5 bases, J shed 8 bases, and the junction held 7 bases outside the gene matches. CDR3 sequence (DNA): TGTGCCAGCAGCCGGACTAGCGGGAAAGCGGATGAGCAGTTCTTC. It codes for CASSRTSGKADEQFF.

This clone was found once. The chain recombines TRBV19 with TRBJ2-1; D may be TRBD2 (6 bases). CDR1 and CDR2 from the germline V gene are LNHDA and SQIVND (reference sequence). The CDR3 sequence is 16 residues long. The V end was cut by 7 bases, the J end by 4 bases, with 20 bases between. This CDR3 is CASTPLAGGIYNEQFF. In nucleotides, the CDR3 is TGTGCCAGTACCCCACTAGCCGGGGGAATTTACAATGAGCAGTTCTTC.

This chain joins TRBV18 and TRBJ1-5; 9 nucleotides align to TRBD1. V shed 3 bases and J 4 bases; nucleotides not matched to a gene: 13. The length of the CDR3 is 18 residues. The germline V gene has CDR1 KGHSH and CDR2 LQKENI. The CDR3 region is CASSPLSGAGQGNQPQHF. The CDR3 nucleotides read TGTGCCAGCTCACCTCTTTCTGGAGCCGGACAGGGGAATCAGCCCCAGCATTTT.

This clone appeared a few times. The V gene is TRBV7-2, the J gene TRBJ2-3, with TRBD1 identical over 8 bases. Germline CDR1 and CDR2: SGHTA and FQGNSA. CDR3 size: 14 residues. After removal of 5 bases from V and 6 bases from J, the junction contained 7 bases not matched to a gene. The CDR3 DNA reads as TGTGCCAGCAGCCCAGGGGGCGCATACGATACGCAGTATTTT. This encodes CASSPGGAYDTQYF.

V and J are TRBV5-4 and TRBJ2-1; 12 positions agree with TRBD1. The CDR3 is 15 amino acids. Germline CDR1 SGHNT, CDR2 YYREEE (reference sequence). The trim removed 6 bases at V and 7 bases at J, leaving 8 bases unmatched. Written as DNA, the CDR3 is TGTGCCAGCAAGGGACCGGGACAGGGGGCGAATGAGCAGTTCTTC. Its protein is CASKGPGQGANEQFF. Drawing the rest from reference TRBV5-4 and TRBJ2-1, the complete variable domain is ETGVTQSPTHLIKTRGQQVTLRCSSQSGHNTVSWYQQALGQGPQFIFQYYREEENGRGNFPPRFSGLQFPNYSSELNVNALELDDSALYLCASKGPGQGANEQFFGPGTRLTVL.

V gene TRBV6-5 combines with J gene TRBJ1-1, with D tentatively TRBD1 (6 bases). The CDR3 is made up of 12 amino acids. Germline V lookup: CDR1 MNHEY, CDR2 SVGAGI. Trimming cost V 6 bases and J 8 bases, with 13 bases left between them. The CDR3 spells CASSQSRGEAFF. CDR3 coding DNA: TGTGCCAGCAGCCAGTCGAGGGGGGAAGCTTTCTTT.

This clone was observed a handful of times. V gene TRBV9 combines with J gene TRBJ1-2; D call uncertain. Germline lookup yields CDR1 SGDLS and CDR2 YYNGEE. Trimming removed 4 bases at V and 4 bases at J, with 8 bases between. This CDR3 has 12 residues. CDR3 protein: CASSSQIYGYTF. The CDR3 DNA is TGTGCCAGCAGCTCCCAGATCTATGGCTACACCTTC. The full variable domain, rest sourced from reference TRBV9 and TRBJ1-2, is DSGVTQTPKHLITATGQRVTLRCSPRSGDLSVYWYQQSLDQGLQFLIQYYNGEERAKGNILERFSAQQFPDLHSELNLSSLELGDSALYFCASSSQIYGYTFGSGTRLTVV.

The chain is built from TRBV6-4 and TRBJ2-6; tentatively, D is TRBD1 (5 bases). The CDR3 has 16 amino acids. Germline V gene data show CDR1 as MRHNA and CDR2 as SNTAGT. The ends were cut back, 4 bases at V and 0 bases at J, with 10 bases in the middle. CDR3 coding DNA: TGTGCCAGCAGTGCTTCAGGGCTCTCTGGGGCCAACGTCCTGACTTTC. Translated, it gives CASSASGLSGANVLTF.

The CDR3 region is CASTAERWSNEKLFF. The CDR3 DNA sequence: TGTGCCAGCACCGCCGAGAGATGGAGTAATGAAAAACTGTTTTTT. This chain uses TRBV25-1 with TRBJ1-4; no clear D. Germline-derived CDR1 and CDR2 are MGHDK and SYGVNS. V lost 7 bases, J lost 4 bases, and 16 bases lay in between. This CDR3 region has 15 residues.

This clone occurred a few times. V usage is TRBV19 and J usage is TRBJ2-1; 7 bases are shared with TRBD1. The CDR3 covers 15 residues. Trimming cost V 4 bases and J 6 bases; bases outside gene matches: 9. Germline values: CDR1 LNHDA, CDR2 SQIVND (reference sequence). The CDR3 nucleotides read TGTGCCAGTAGTACCAGACAGGGAGTGGGCAATGAGCAGTTCTTC. The encoded protein is CASSTRQGVGNEQFF.

The J gene is TRBJ2-6, the V gene TRBV4-1; 11 nucleotides agree with TRBD1. The CDR3 is 17 amino acids. CDR1 is MGHRA, CDR2 YSYEKL, per germline. V was pared by 4 bases and J by 4 bases, with 6 bases of the junction left unmatched. CDR3 coding DNA: TGCGCCAGCAGCCGCGGACAGGGGGCGCGGGGGGCCAACGTCCTGACTTTC. Encoded protein: CASSRGQGARGANVLTF.

This sequence joins TRBV19 and TRBJ2-7; D is perhaps TRBD2 (6 bases). V was trimmed by 8 bases and J by 5 bases, leaving 16 bases between them. Germline V gene lookup returns CDR1 LNHDA and CDR2 SQIVND (reference sequence). The CDR3 consists of 13 residues. The CDR3 reads CASGPGGFHEQYF. CDR3 DNA: TGTGCCAGTGGCCCAGGAGGGTTTCACGAGCAGTACTTC.

The V and J genes are TRBV7-3 and TRBJ2-2; TRBD2 matches 9 bases. V was clipped by 1 base and J by 5 bases; unmatched bases: 5. CDR1 SGHTA and CDR2 FQGTGA come from the germline V gene. The CDR3 has 16 residues. In nucleotides, the CDR3 is TGTGCCAGCAGCTTAAGTTTAAGCGGGAGGACCGGGGAGCTGTTTTTT. Amino acid sequence: CASSLSLSGRTGELFF.

V gene TRBV28 combines with J gene TRBJ2-5, with TRBD1 identical over 9 bases. CDR1 is MDHEN and CDR2 is SYDVKM in the germline V gene. Losses at the gene ends were 4 bases for V and 5 bases for J; bases not matched to a gene: 8. The CDR3 spans 15 residues. CDR3: CASSSQQGAWETQYF. The CDR3 region has the DNA TGTGCCAGCAGTTCGCAACAGGGGGCATGGGAGACCCAGTACTTC.

The V gene is TRBV18, the J gene TRBJ1-4; weak D call: TRBD1 (6 bases). Germline V lookup: CDR1 KGHSH, CDR2 LQKENI. The CDR3 is 16 amino acids. Trimming stripped 6 bases from V and 5 bases from J, with 19 bases between. CDR3 bases: TGTGCCAGCTCGGTCCAGGCGACAGGCCGAAATGAAAAACTGTTTTTT. Its translation: CASSVQATGRNEKLFF.

The chain is built from TRBV29-1 and TRBJ1-5, with a possible D match to TRBD1 (5 bases). V was clipped by 6 bases and J by 2 bases, with 11 bases between them. CDR1 and CDR2 from the germline V gene are SQVTM and ANQGSEA. This CDR3 has 13 residues. The chain's CDR3 is CSVHGGGNQPQHF. CDR3 bases: TGCAGCGTCCATGGGGGGGGCAATCAGCCCCAGCATTTT. The full variable domain, completed using reference TRBV29-1 and TRBJ1-5, is SAVISQKPSRDICQRGTSLTIQCQVDSQVTMMFWYRQQPGQSLTLIATANQGSEATYESGFVIDKFPISRPNLTFSTLTVSNMSPEDSSIYLCSVHGGGNQPQHFGDGTRLSIL.

V is TRBV7-2 and J is TRBJ2-6, with D possibly being TRBD1 (5 bases). In germline, CDR1 is SGHTA, CDR2 FQGNSA. Trimming took off 4 bases at V and 3 bases at J, with 22 bases between the two ends. There are 19 residues in the CDR3. CDR3 coding DNA: TGTGCCAGCAGCTCCCTGGGGCGCAGGGTGAGGTATGGGGCCAACGTCCTGACTTTC. It specifies CASSSLGRRVRYGANVLTF.

The V and J genes are TRBV5-1 and TRBJ1-4; 10 bases are a match to TRBD1. The CDR3 covers 15 residues. The trim removed 2 bases at V and 4 bases at J, leaving 2 bases unmatched. Germline values: CDR1 SGHRS, CDR2 YFSETQ. CDR3 sequence: CASSFRTGGNEKLFF. DNA for the CDR3: TGCGCCAGCAGCTTCCGGACAGGGGGTAATGAAAAACTGTTTTTT.

This clone was seen just once. The J gene is TRBJ1-5, the V gene TRBV19, with TRBD1 matching over 7 bases. V was pared by 1 base and J by 0 bases, with 6 bases of the junction left unmatched. Germline V gene sequence: CDR1 LNHDA, CDR2 SQIVND (reference sequence). This CDR3 spans 17 amino acids. CDR3 sequence: CASSIGLGQDSNQPQHF. DNA of the CDR3: TGTGCCAGTAGTATAGGCCTAGGACAGGATAGCAATCAGCCCCAGCATTTT.